The source of this T cell receptor beta chain is a study of T-cell reconstitution after alpha-beta-depleted transplantation in children. Preparation of the TCRbeta library involved a method that used unique molecular identifiers. TCRdb independently ran MiXCR on the PCR reads; one entry per CDR3 protein. Of a few hundred thousand distinct CDR3 sequences in the sample, 10% were seen once. The CDR3 consists of 15 residues. Germline values: CDR1 LGHNA, CDR2 YNFKEQ. The V gene lost 0 bases and the J gene lost 5 bases, with 12 bases spanning the gap. The sequence derives from a human donor who donated a stem cell graft to a child with acute lymphoblastic leukemia. Sequencing used PBMCs from the stem cell graft donor, obtained from the stem cell graft. This chain uses TRBV4-2 with TRBJ2-3, with no clear D. CDR3 nucleotide sequence: TGTGCCAGCAGCCAAGACTGGAAATGGGGAGATACGCAGTATTTT. Protein sequence: CASSQDWKWGDTQYF.